This T cell receptor beta chain was profiled in a study of vaccination and CD4 T cells after COVID-19. Study information: The convalescents comprised six males and four females, two of them Hispanic. Cellular stimulation was performed using overlapping spike peptides derived from SARS-CoV-2, HCoV-NL63, HCoV-OC43 and HCoV-229E. Controls used CEFX viral epitopes (positive), HIV-1 Nef peptides (negative), or no peptide.

V dropped 5 bases and J dropped 5; count of bases not matched to a gene: 11. Germline CDR1 reads SGHTA; CDR2 reads FQGNSA. This CDR3 spans 15 amino acids. This clonotype was picked up a small number of times. The antigen is not known. Sequencing of cultured CD4+ T cell DNA used the Oncomine TCR Beta short-read assay. DNA came from CD4+ T cells after culture. A single record per CDR3 protein comes from TCRdb applying MiXCR to the PCR reads. The repertoire holds about 22,000 distinct CDR3 sequences, with about 31% as singletons. Described treatment: approximately 9-day PBMC culture with coronavirus spike peptide pools or control peptides (ViraFEST assay).

The sequence was collected from a human donor with COVID-19. The sample taken for sequencing was cultured CD4+ T cells from blood. The rearrangement links TRBV7-2 to TRBJ2-5; 7 nucleotides align to TRBD1. Written as DNA, the CDR3 is TGTGCCAGCAGCAAACGGACAGGTGATGGTGAGACCCAGTACTTC. Amino acids: CASSKRTGDGETQYF.